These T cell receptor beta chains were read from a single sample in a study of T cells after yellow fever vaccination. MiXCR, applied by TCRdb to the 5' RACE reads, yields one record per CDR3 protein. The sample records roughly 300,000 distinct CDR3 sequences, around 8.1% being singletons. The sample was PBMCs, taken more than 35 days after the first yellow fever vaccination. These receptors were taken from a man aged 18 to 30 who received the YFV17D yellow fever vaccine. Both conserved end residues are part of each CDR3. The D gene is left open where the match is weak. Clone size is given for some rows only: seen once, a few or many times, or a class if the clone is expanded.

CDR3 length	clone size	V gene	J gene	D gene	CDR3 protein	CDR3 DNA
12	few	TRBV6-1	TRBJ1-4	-	CASSEWGEKLFF	TGTGCCAGCAGTGAGTGGGGTGAAAAACTGTTTTTT
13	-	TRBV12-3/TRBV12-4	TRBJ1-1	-	CASSLLTNTEAFF	TGTGCCAGCAGTTTACTTACGAACACTGAAGCTTTCTTT
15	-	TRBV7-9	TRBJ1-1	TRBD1	CASSSHRGMNTEAFF	TGTGCCAGCAGCTCACACAGGGGGATGAACACTGAAGCTTTCTTT
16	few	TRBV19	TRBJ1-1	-	CASSIVALGRKTEAFF	TGTGCCAGTAGTATAGTAGCGCTGGGGCGGAAGACTGAAGCTTTCTTT
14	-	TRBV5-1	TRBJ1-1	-	CASSLHTPNTEAFF	TGCGCCAGCAGCTTACACACCCCGAACACTGAAGCTTTCTTT
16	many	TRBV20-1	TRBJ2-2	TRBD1	CSASGGGTGYTGELFF	TGCAGTGCAAGTGGAGGGGGGACAGGTTACACCGGGGAGCTGTTTTTT
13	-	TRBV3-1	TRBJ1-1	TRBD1	CASTADRDTEAFF	TGTGCCAGCACCGCGGACAGGGACACTGAAGCTTTCTTT
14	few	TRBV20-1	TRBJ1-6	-	CSARARDGNSPLHF	TGCAGTGCTAGAGCCCGGGACGGTAATTCACCCCTCCACTTT
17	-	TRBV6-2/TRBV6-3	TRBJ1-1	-	CASSYLPELGWNTEAFF	TGTGCCAGCAGTTATCTTCCGGAACTTGGGTGGAACACTGAAGCTTTCTTT
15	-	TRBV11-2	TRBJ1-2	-	CASSPRGGWGGGYTF	TGTGCCAGCAGCCCCCGGGGCGGATGGGGCGGTGGCTACACCTTC
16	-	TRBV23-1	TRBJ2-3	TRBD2	CASSQSAGGRADTQYF	TGCGCCAGCAGTCAATCGGCGGGGGGGCGCGCAGATACGCAGTATTTT
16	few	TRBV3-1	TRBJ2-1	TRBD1	CASSQGRDRFYNEQFF	TGTGCCAGCAGCCAAGGACGGGACAGGTTCTACAATGAGCAGTTCTTC
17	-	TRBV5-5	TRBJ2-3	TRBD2	CASSSGLAGGRTDTQYF	TGTGCCAGCAGCTCTGGACTAGCGGGGGGTCGCACAGATACGCAGTATTTT
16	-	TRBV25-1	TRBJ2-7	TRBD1	CASSGYTGTGSYEQYF	TGTGCCAGCAGTGGCTATACCGGGACAGGGTCCTACGAGCAGTACTTC
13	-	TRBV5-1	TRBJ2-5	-	CASNLGFQETQYF	TGCGCCAGCAATCTGGGATTCCAAGAGACCCAGTACTTC
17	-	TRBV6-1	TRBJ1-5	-	CASSWDAGTASNQPQHF	TGTGCCAGCAGCTGGGATGCTGGAACCGCTAGCAATCAGCCCCAGCATTTT
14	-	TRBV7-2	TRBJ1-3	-	CASSRLSWGNTIYF	TGTGCCAGCAGCAGGCTATCGTGGGGAAACACCATATATTTT
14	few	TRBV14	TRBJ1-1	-	CASSPTRGGSTAFF	TGTGCCAGCAGCCCCACGAGAGGGGGTTCTACAGCTTTCTTT
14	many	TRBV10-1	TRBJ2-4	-	CASSEYRAKNIQYF	TGCGCCAGCAGTGAGTACAGAGCCAAAAACATTCAGTACTTC
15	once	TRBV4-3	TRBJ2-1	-	CASSHGTGAYNEQFF	TGCGCCAGCAGCCACGGGACTGGAGCCTACAATGAGCAGTTCTTC
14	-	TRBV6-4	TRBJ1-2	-	CASSPLGVGYGYTF	TGTGCCAGCAGTCCGCTGGGGGTCGGCTATGGCTACACCTTC
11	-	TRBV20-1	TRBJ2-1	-	CSARDLNEQFF	TGCAGTGCTAGAGATCTCAATGAGCAGTTCTTC
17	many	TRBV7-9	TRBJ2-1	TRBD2	CASSYAGTSGIYNEQFF	TGTGCCAGCAGCTACGCCGGGACTAGCGGAATCTACAATGAGCAGTTCTTC
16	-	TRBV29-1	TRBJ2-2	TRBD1	CCARIPGQMNTGELFF	TGCTGTGCTAGAATACCGGGACAGATGAACACCGGGGAGCTGTTTTTT
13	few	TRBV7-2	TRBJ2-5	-	CASSSRGTETQYF	TGTGCCAGCAGCTCCCGGGGGACGGAGACCCAGTACTTC
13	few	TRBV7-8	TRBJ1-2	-	CASSVALLAGYTF	TGTGCCAGCAGCGTAGCTTTATTGGCTGGCTACACCTTC
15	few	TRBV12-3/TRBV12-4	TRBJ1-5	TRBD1	CASSFGTGGWQPQHF	TGTGCCAGCAGTTTCGGGACAGGGGGGTGGCAGCCCCAGCATTTT
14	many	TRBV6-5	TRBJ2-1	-	CASSYSIENNEQFF	TGTGCCAGCAGTTACTCGATCGAGAACAATGAGCAGTTCTTC
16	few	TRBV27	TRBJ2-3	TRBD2	CASSTKDGRSTDTQYF	TGTGCCAGCAGTACCAAGGACGGGAGGAGCACAGATACGCAGTATTTT